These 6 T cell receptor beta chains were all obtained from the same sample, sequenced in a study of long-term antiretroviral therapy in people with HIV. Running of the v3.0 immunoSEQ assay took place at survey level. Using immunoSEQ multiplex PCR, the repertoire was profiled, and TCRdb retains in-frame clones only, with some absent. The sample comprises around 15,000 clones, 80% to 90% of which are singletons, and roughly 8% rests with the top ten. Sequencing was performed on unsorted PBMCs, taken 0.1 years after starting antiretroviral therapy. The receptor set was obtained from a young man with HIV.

CDR3 in amino acids: CASSYRETGYEQYF. Written as DNA, the CDR3 is TGTGCCAGCAGTTACAGAGAGACTGGGTACGAGCAGTACTTC. The chain is built from TRBV6-5 and TRBJ2-7; no firm D call. V lost 2 bases, J lost 4 bases, and 12 bases lay in between. Germline V CDR1 and CDR2: MNHEY, SVGAGI. The CDR3 length is 14 residues.

This CDR3 is CSVEQGMNGELFF. CDR3 in DNA: TGCAGCGTTGAACAGGGGATGAACGGGGAGCTGTTTTTT. This chain connects TRBV29-1 to TRBJ2-2; the D gene is possibly TRBD1 (6 bases). Germline V gene data show CDR1 as SQVTM and CDR2 as ANQGSEA. V was pared by 2 bases and J by 7 bases, with 11 bases between. This CDR3 contains 13 residues.

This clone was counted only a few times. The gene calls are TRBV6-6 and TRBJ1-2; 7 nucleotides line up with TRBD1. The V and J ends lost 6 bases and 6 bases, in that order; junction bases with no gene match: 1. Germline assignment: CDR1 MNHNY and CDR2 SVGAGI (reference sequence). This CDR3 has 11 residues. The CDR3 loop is CASSTGDGYTF. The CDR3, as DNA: TGTGCCAGCAGCACAGGGGATGGCTACACCTTC.

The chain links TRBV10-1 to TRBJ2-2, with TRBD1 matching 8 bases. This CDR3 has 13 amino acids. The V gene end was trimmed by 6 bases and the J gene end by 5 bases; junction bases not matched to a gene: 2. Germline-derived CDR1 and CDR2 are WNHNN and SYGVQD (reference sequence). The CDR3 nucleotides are TGCGCCAGCAGGGACAGGGATACCGGGGAGCTGTTTTTT. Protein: CASRDRDTGELFF.

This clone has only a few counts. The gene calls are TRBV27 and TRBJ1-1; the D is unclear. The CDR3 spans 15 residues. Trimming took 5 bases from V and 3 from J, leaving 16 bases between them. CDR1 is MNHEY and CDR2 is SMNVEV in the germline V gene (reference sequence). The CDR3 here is CASSPTVRSDTEAFF. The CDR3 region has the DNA TGTGCCAGCAGTCCCACGGTCAGGTCGGACACTGAAGCTTTCTTT.

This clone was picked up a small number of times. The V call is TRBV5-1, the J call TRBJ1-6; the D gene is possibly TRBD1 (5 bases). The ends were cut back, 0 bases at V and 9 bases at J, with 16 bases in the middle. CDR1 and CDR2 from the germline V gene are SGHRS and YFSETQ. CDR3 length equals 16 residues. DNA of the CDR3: TGCGCCAGCAGCTTGGAGGTGCAGGGCGGTGTTTCACCCCTCCACTTT. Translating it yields CASSLEVQGGVSPLHF.